Each of the 3 T cell receptor beta chains below was sequenced from the same sample in a study of a mutant IDH1 vaccine in newly diagnosed glioma. The method was immunoSEQ multiplex PCR; TCRdb's version includes in-frame clones alone and lacks a portion of them. The sample has about 94,000 clones, over 85% seen once. As for time point: week 47, end of study. Doses comprised 300 ug of mutant IDH1 20-mer peptide each, plus topical imiquimod. Their specific antigens are unknown. Sequenced here: PBMCs, sampled from a glioma patient whose treatment included an IDH1 peptide vaccine. The source of these receptors is a woman between 45 and 60 years old with glioma.

This clone appeared once. This chain uses TRBV28 with TRBJ1-3, with 9 bases fitting TRBD1. V shed 5 bases, J shed 5 bases, and the junction held 4 bases outside the gene matches. This CDR3 contains 14 residues. Germline CDR1 is MDHEN and CDR2 is SYDVKM. The CDR3 region has the DNA TGTGCCAGCAGTACGGGACAGGGACGAAACACCATATATTTT. Protein product: CASSTGQGRNTIYF.

The chain is built from TRBV28 and TRBJ2-5, with D possibly being TRBD2 (6 bases). The DNA matches TRBJ2-7 better at its end, which makes the J call doubtful. The CDR3 has 12 residues. Germline V gives CDR1 MDHEN, CDR2 SYDVKM. CDR3 coding DNA: TGTGCCAGCACCTCGGGGAGGTACGAGCAGTACTTC. It is translated as CASTSGRYEQYF.

The rearrangement links TRBV7-9 to TRBJ1-1, with 8 bases fitting TRBD1. The CDR3 totals 13 residues. The germline V gene encodes CDR1 SEHNR and CDR2 FQNEAQ (reference sequence). V trimming: 2 bases; J trimming: 11 bases; junction bases outside the gene matches: 7. Here the CDR3 reads CASSLLGQGSAFF. The DNA for the CDR3 is TGTGCCAGCAGCTTACTAGGACAGGGTAGCGCTTTCTTT.